These 6 T cell receptor beta chains originate from one sample sequenced in a study of blood T cells in healthy people across ages. Primers used in a second PCR of about 7 to 12 cycles were a sample-barcoded 5' primer and a J-beta primer mix. TCRdb fed the 5' RACE reads into MiXCR, producing one record per CDR3 protein. The sample shows fewer than 950,000 distinct CDR3 sequences, approximately 35% of them seen only once. Material: blood. The receptors were gathered from a man younger than 30 in good health.

This clonotype appeared many times. The V call is TRBV7-2, the J call TRBJ2-1; D uncertain. Per the germline V gene, CDR1 is SGHTA and CDR2 is FQGNSA. The CDR3 contains 13 residues. V was shortened by 7 bases and J by 10 bases, with 17 bases between the two germline ends. In DNA form, the CDR3 reads TGTGCCAGCATGCCGGCGCTCTTCGGGGAGCAGTTCTTC. Its protein product is CASMPALFGEQFF.

The genes are TRBV5-6 and TRBJ1-2; no definite D call. V was shortened by 1 base and J by 5 bases, with 21 bases between the two germline ends. The CDR3 is 17 residues long. Germline V lookup: CDR1 SGHDT, CDR2 YYEEEE. The CDR3 here is CASSLSGRRIGLYGYTF. CDR3 sequence (DNA): TGTGCCAGCAGCTTGAGCGGCCGACGAATTGGTTTATATGGCTACACCTTC.

This clonotype has only a few counts. The chain uses TRBV6-6 and TRBJ2-4; 10 nucleotides agree with TRBD1. CDR3 length: 15 residues. V shed 4 bases and J 7 bases; nucleotides not matched to a gene: 7. Germline lookup yields CDR1 MNHNY and CDR2 SVGAGI (reference sequence). CDR3 nucleotides: TGTGCCAGCAGTTCACCCCGGGACAGGGGTAACATTCAGTACTTC. Translating it yields CASSSPRDRGNIQYF.

Concerning this clonotype itself: A much larger clone differs by one base, so this may be a read error. The genes are TRBV4-3 and TRBJ2-5, with 8 bases aligning to TRBD1. The germline gives CDR1 LGHNA, CDR2 YSLEER. V shed 0 bases, J shed 11 bases, and the junction held 17 bases outside the gene matches. The CDR3 runs to 17 residues. In DNA, the CDR3 is TGCGCCAGCAGCCAAGATACGGACAGGGCTGGTTACAATGAGCAGTACTTC. It translates to CASSQDTDRAGYNEQYF.

This clonotype showed up just a few times. The chain joins TRBV7-2 to TRBJ1-4; D is perhaps TRBD1 (6 bases). Trimming left V 5 bases short and J 4 bases short, with 11 bases between. CDR1 and CDR2 (germline): SGHTA, FQGNSA. The CDR3 contains 14 residues. The CDR3, as DNA: TGTGCCAGCAGCCGGAGGGGGTTTAATGAAAAACTGTTTTTT. Amino acids: CASSRRGFNEKLFF.

This clonotype turned up a few times. The chain joins TRBV5-5 to TRBJ1-1; possible D gene TRBD1, 5 bases. V was trimmed by 0 bases and J by 5 bases, leaving 14 bases between them. The CDR3 runs to 15 residues. The germline V gene has CDR1 SGHKS and CDR2 YYEKEE (reference sequence). The CDR3 coding sequence is TGTGCCAGCAGCTTGGGGGGGGTCCTCCCTACTGAAGCTTTCTTT. Its protein is CASSLGGVLPTEAFF.